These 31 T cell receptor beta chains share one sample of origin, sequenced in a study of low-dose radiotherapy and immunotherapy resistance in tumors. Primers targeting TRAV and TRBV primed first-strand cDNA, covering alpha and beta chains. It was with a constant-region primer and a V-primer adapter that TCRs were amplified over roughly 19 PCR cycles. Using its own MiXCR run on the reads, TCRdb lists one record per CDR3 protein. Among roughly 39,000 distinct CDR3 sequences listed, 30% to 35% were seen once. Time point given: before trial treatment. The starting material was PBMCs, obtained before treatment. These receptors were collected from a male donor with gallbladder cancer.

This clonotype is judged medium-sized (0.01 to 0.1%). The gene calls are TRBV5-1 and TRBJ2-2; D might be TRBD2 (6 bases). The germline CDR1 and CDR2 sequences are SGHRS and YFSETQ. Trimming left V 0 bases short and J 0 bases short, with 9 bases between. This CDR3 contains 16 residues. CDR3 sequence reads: CASSLAPGANTGELFF. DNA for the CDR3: TGCGCCAGCAGCTTGGCGCCGGGGGCGAACACCGGGGAGCTGTTTTTT.

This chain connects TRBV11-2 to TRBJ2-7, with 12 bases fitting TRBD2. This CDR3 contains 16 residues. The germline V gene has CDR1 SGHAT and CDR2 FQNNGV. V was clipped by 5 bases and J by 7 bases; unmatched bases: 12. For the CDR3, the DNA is TGTGCCAGCAGCCGCCCTAGCGGGGGGGCCCCCGGGGAGCAGTACTTC. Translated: CASSRPSGGAPGEQYF.

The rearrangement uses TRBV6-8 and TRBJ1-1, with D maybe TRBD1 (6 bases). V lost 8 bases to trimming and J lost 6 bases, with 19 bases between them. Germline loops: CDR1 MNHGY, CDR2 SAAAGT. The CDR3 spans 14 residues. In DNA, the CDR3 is TGTGCCAGCCATCCTTCGGGGGCGCGGTCTGAAGCTTTCTTT. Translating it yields CASHPSGARSEAFF.

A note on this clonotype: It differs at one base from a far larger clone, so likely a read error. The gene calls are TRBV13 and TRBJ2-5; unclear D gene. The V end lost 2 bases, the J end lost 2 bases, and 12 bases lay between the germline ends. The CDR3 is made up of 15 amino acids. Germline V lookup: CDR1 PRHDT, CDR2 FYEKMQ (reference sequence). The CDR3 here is CASSLTRVRQETQYF. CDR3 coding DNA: TGTGCCAGCAGCTTAACCCGGGTCAGACAAGAGACCCAGTACTTC.

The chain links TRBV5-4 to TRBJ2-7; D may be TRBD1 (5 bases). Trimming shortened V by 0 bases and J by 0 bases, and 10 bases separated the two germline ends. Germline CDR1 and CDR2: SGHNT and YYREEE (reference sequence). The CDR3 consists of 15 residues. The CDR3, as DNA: TGTGCCAGCAGCTTGGTATCCCAGGGCTCCTACGAGCAGTACTTC. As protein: CASSLVSQGSYEQYF.

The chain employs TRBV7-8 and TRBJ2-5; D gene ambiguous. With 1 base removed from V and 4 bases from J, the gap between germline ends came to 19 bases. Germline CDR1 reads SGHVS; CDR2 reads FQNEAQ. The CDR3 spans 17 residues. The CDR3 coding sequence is TGTGCCAGCAGCTTAGTTTTGCGCACCACAAGTGGAGAGACCCAGTACTTC. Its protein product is CASSLVLRTTSGETQYF.

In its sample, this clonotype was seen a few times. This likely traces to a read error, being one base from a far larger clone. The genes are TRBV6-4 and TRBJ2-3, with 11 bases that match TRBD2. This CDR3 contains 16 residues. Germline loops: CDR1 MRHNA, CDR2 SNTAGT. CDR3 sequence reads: CAISVTSGTPTDTQYF. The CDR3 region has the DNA TGTGCCATCAGTGTGACTAGCGGGACACCCACAGATACGCAGTATTTT.

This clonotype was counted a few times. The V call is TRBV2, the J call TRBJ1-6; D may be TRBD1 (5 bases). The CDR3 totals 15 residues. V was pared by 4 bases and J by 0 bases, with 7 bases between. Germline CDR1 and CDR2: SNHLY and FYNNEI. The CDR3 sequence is CASSGGSSYNSPLHF. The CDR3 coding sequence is TGTGCCAGCAGTGGGGGGAGCTCCTATAATTCACCCCTCCACTTT. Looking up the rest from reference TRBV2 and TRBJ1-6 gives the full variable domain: EPEVTQTPSHQVTQMGQEVILRCVPISNHLYFYWYRQILGQKVEFLVSFYNNEISEKSEIFDDQFSVERPDGSNFTLKIRSTKLEDSAMYFCASSGGSSYNSPLHFGNGTRLTVT.

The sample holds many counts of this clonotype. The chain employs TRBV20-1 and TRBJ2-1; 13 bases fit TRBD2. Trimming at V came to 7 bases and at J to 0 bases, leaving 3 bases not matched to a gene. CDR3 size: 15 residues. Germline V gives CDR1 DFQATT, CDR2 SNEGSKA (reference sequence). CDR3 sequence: CSDRTSGSSYNEQFF. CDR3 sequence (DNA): TGCAGTGACAGGACTAGCGGGAGCTCCTACAATGAGCAGTTCTTC.

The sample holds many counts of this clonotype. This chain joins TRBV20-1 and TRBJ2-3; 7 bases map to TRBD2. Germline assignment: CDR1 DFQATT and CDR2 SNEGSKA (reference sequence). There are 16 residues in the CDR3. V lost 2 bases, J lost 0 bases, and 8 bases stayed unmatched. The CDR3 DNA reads TGCAGTGCTAGAAAACTCACTAGCGCCAGCACAGATACGCAGTATTTT. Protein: CSARKLTSASTDTQYF.

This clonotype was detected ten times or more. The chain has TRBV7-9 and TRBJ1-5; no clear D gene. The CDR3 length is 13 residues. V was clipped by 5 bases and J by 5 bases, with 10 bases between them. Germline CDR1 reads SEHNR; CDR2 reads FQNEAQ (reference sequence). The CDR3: CASSPDGDQPQHF. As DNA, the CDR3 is TGTGCCAGCAGCCCGGACGGGGATCAGCCCCAGCATTTT.

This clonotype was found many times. This CDR3 reads CASGEDIYSGNTIYF. CDR3 DNA sequence: TGTGCCAGCGGGGAGGATATTTACTCTGGAAACACCATATATTTT. V and J are TRBV3-1 and TRBJ1-3, with unresolved D. The CDR3 is made up of 15 amino acids. Germline V gives CDR1 LGHDT, CDR2 YNNKEL (reference sequence). V dropped 8 bases and J dropped 0 bases, with 14 bases sitting between them.

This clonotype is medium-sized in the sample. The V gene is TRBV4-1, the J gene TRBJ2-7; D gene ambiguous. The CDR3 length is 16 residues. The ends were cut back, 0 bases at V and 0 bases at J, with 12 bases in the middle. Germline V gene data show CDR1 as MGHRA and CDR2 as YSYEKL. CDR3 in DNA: TGCGCCAGCAGCCAAGAACCCGCTGCAACCTCCTACGAGCAGTACTTC. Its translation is CASSQEPAATSYEQYF.

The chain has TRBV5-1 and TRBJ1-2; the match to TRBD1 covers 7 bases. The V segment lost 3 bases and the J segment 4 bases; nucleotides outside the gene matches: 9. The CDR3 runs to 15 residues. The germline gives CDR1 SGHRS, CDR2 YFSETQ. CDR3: CASSYADRVAYGYTF. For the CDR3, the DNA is TGCGCCAGCAGCTACGCCGACAGGGTTGCCTATGGCTACACCTTC.

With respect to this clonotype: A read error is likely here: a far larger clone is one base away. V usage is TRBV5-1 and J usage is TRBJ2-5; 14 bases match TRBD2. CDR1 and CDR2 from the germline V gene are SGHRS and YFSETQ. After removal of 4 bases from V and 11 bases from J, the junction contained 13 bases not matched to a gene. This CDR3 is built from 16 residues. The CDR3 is CASSRTSGGFYNEQYF. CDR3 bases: TGCGCCAGCAGCCGGACTAGCGGGGGGTTCTACAATGAGCAGTACTTC.

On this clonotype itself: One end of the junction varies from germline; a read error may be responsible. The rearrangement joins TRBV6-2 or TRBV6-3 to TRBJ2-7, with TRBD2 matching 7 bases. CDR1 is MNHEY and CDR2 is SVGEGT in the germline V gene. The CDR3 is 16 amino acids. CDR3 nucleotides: TGTGCCTGCAGTGCTGCATGGGGCGGGAGTAACTACGAGCAGTACTTC. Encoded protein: CACSAAWGGSNYEQYF.

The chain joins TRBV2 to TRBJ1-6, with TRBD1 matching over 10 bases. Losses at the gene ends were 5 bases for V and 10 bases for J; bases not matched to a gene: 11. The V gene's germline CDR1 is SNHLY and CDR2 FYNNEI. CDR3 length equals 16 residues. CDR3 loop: CASSLTGTGEGSPLHF. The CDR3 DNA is TGTGCCAGCAGTCTCACCGGGACAGGGGAAGGATCACCCCTCCACTTT.

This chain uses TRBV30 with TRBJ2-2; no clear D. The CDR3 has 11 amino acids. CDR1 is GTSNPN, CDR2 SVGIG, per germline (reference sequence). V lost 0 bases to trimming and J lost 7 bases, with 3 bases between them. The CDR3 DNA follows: TGTGCCTGGAGTGTATTCGGGGAGCTGTTTTTT. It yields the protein CAWSVFGELFF.

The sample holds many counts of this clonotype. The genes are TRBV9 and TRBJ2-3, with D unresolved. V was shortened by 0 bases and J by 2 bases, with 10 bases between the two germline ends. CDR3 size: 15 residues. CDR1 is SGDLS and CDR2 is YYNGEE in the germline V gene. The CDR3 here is CASSVGSTYTDTQYF. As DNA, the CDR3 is TGTGCCAGCAGCGTAGGATCAACTTACACAGATACGCAGTATTTT.

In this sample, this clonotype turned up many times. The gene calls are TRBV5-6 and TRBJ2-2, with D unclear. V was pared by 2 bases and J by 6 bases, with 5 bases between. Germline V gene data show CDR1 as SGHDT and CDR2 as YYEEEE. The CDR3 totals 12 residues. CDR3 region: CASSFPPGELFF. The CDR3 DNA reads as TGTGCCAGCAGCTTTCCCCCCGGGGAGCTGTTTTTT.

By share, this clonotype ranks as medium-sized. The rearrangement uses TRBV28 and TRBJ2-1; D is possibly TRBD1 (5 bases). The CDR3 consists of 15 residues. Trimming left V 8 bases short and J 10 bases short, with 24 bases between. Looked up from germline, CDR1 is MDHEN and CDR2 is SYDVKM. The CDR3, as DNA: TGTGCCAGCCTCAGGGTGCCGGCAACGAGTGGGGAGCAGTTCTTC. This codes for CASLRVPATSGEQFF.

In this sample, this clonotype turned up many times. The CDR3 nucleotides are TGTGCCAGCAGCTTAGTTGGGACGGACAACACTGAAGCTTTCTTT. The encoded protein is CASSLVGTDNTEAFF. This chain uses TRBV7-2 with TRBJ1-1, with TRBD1 as a possible D gene (5 bases). V was pared by 1 base and J by 2 bases, with 11 bases between. From germline, CDR1 is SGHTA and CDR2 FQGNSA. The CDR3 runs 15 residues.

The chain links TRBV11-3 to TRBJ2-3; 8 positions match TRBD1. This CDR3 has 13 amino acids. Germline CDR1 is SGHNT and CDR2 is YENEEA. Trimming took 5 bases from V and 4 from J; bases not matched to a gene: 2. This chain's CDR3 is CASSGTGSDTQYF. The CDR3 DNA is TGTGCCAGCAGCGGGACAGGATCAGATACGCAGTATTTT. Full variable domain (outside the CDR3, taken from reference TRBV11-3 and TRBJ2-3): EAGVVQSPRYKIIEKKQPVAFWCNPISGHNTLYWYLQNLGQGPELLIRYENEEAVDDSQLPKDRFSAERLKGVDSTLKIQPAELGDSAVYLCASSGTGSDTQYFGPGTRLTVL.

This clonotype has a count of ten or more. CDR3 protein: CASSLVRGPGNTEAFF. CDR3 coding DNA: TGTGCCAGCAGCTTAGTCAGGGGCCCCGGGAACACTGAAGCTTTCTTT. The chain employs TRBV7-9 and TRBJ1-1; possible D gene TRBD1, 6 bases. This CDR3 contains 16 residues. V was pared by 1 base and J by 1 base, with 13 bases between. CDR1 is SEHNR, CDR2 FQNEAQ, per germline (reference sequence).

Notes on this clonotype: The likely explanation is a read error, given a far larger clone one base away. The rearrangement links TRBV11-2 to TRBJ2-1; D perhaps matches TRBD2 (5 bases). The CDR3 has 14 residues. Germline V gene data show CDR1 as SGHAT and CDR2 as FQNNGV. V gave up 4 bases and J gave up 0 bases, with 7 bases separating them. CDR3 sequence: CASSSGSSYNEQFF. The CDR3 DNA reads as TGTGCCAGCAGCTCGGGAAGCTCCTACAATGAGCAGTTCTTC.

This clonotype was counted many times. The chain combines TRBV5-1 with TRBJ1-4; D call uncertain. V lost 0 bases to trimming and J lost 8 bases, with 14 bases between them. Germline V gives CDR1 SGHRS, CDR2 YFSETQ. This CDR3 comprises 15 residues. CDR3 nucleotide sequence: TGCGCCAGCAGCTTGGCCTCAGGAGACGGAGAAAAACTGTTTTTT. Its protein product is CASSLASGDGEKLFF.

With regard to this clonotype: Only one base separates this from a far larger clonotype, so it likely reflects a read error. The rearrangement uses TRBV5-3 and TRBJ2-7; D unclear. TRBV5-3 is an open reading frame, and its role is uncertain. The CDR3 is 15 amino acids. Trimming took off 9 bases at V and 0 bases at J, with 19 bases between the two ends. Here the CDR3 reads CANSSSRSSSYEQYF. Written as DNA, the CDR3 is TGTGCCAACAGCTCCAGCAGGAGTAGCTCCTACGAGCAGTACTTC.

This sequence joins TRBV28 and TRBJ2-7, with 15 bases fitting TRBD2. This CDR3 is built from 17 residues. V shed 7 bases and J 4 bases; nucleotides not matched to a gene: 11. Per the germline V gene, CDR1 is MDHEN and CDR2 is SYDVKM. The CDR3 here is CASTRPPGLAGGYEQYF. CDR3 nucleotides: TGTGCCAGCACTCGCCCCCCCGGACTAGCGGGAGGGTACGAGCAGTACTTC.

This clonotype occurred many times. The CDR3 here is CASSYYSSEELFF. CDR3 bases: TGTGCCAGCAGTTATTACAGTTCGGAAGAACTGTTTTTT. The rearrangement joins TRBV6-6 to TRBJ1-4; D uncertain. With 3 bases removed from V and 12 bases from J, the gap between germline ends came to 14 bases. Germline V CDR1 and CDR2: MNHNY, SVGAGI (reference sequence). The CDR3 is 13 residues long.

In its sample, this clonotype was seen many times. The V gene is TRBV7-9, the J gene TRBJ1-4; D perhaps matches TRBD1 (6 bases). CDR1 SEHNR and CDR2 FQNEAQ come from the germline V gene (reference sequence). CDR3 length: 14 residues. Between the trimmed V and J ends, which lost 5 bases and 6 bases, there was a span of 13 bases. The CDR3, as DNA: TGTGCCAGCAGCCCCGCACAGGGAGATGAAAAACTGTTTTTT. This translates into CASSPAQGDEKLFF.

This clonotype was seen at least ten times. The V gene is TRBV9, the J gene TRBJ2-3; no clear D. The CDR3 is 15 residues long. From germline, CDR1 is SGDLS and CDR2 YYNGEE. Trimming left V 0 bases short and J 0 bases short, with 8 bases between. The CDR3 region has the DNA TGTGCCAGCAGCGTAGTAGGCGCCAGCACAGATACGCAGTATTTT. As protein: CASSVVGASTDTQYF.